This TCR beta chain was captured by sequencing in a study of early T cells in non-severe SARS-CoV-2 infection. Study-wide background: Whole-blood bulk RNA, unsorted, was sequenced, and chains were unpaired.

One entry per CDR3 protein, called by TCRdb with MiXCR from the 5' RACE reads. The sample carries around 70,000 distinct CDR3 sequences, 12% recorded once. Germline assignment: CDR1 SEHNR and CDR2 FQNEAQ (reference sequence). V dropped 5 bases and J dropped 9; count of bases not matched to a gene: 11. The CDR3 has 15 residues. The receptor's source is an adult who was a healthcare worker with PCR-confirmed SARS-CoV-2 infection or an uninfected control (not recorded which). Sequenced material: whole blood. The chain employs TRBV7-9 and TRBJ2-1, with 9 bases identical to TRBD2. The CDR3 DNA reads TGTGCCAGCAGCCCGGGGACTAGCTCCCTGGGTGAGCAGTTCTTC. Its protein is CASSPGTSSLGEQFF. Complete variable domain (other parts from reference TRBV7-9 and TRBJ2-1): DTGVSQNPRHKITKRGQNVTFRCDPISEHNRLYWYRQTLGQGPEFLTYFQNEAQLEKSRLLSDRFSAERPKGSFSTLEIQRTEQGDSAMYLCASSPGTSSLGEQFFGPGTRLTVL.